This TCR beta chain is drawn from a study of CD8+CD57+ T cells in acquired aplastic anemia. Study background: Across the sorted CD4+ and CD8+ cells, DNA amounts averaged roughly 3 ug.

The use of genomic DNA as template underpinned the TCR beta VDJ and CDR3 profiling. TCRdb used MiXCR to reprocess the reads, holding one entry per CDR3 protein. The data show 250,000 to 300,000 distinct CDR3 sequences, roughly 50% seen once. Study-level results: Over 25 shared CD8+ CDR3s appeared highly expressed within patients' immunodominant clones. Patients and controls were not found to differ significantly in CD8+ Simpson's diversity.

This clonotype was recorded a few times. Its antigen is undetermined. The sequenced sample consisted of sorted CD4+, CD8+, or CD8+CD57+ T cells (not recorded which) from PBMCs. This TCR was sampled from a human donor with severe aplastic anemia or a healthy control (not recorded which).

This CDR3 is CASSNLQSYNEQFF. The CDR3 nucleotides read TGTGCCAGTAGTAATCTACAGTCCTACAATGAGCAGTTCTTC. V usage is TRBV19 and J usage is TRBJ2-1; D uncertain. Germline V gene lookup returns CDR1 LNHDA and CDR2 SQIVND (reference sequence). V lost 4 bases, J lost 1 base, and 8 bases lay in between. The CDR3 has 14 amino acids.